This T cell receptor beta chain is from a study of T cell repertoires in cytomegalovirus infection. Turning to the study itself: From public TCR beta signatures came an indication of both CMV infection and matching HLA type. Regarding the study as a whole: The ex vivo response was dominated by HLA-C-restricted CMV-specific TCR beta clonotypes. Public TCR beta family frequency separated CMV-and-HLA carriers, including in an independent cohort.

TCRdb re-called the reads with MiXCR, one entry per CDR3 protein. The table has around 770,000 distinct CDR3 sequences, about 29% seen once. This clonotype was detected a few times. What it binds is not known. This CDR3 comprises 14 residues. Germline V gives CDR1 MNHGY, CDR2 SAAAGT. The junction had 3 bases not matched to a gene; V was cut back by 2 bases and J by 3 bases. The chain combines TRBV6-8 with TRBJ1-2; TRBD1 agrees at 7 bases. This sequence was found in a human donor in good health (CMV status not recorded). Some clones in this sample may be carry-over from other donors' samples. The sample in question was cultured CD8+ T cells from PBMCs, obtained from culture after CMV antigen stimulation. CDR3 coding DNA: TGTGCCAGCAGTTACGAAGGGACAGACTATGGCTACACCTTC. Translated: CASSYEGTDYGYTF.